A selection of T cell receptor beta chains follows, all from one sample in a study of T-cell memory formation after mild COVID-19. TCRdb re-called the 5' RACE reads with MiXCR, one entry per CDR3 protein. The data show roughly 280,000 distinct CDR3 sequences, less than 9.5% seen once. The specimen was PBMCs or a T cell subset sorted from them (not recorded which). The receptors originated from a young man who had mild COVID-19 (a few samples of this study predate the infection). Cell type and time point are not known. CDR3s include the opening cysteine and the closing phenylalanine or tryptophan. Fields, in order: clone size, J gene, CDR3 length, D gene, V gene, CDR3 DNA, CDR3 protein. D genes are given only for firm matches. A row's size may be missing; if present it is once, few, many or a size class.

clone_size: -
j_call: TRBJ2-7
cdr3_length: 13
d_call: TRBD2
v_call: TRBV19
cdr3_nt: TGTGCCAGTAGTAATAGCGGGGGAGCCGGGTTCTACTTC
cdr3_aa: CASSNSGGAGFYF

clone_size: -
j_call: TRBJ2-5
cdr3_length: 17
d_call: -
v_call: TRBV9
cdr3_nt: TGTGCCAGCAGTTCTAGCTCTAGTGTACTGCGCCAAGAGACCCAGTACTTC
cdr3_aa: CASSSSSSVLRQETQYF

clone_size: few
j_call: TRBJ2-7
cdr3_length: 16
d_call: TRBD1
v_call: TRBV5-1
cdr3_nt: TGCGCCAGCAGCCCAGCGGTTGGGACAGTTACGTACGAGCAGTACTTC
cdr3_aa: CASSPAVGTVTYEQYF

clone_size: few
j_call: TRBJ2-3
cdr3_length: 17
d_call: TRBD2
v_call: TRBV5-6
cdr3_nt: TGTGCCAGCAGCTTGGTTATAGCGGGGGGCCTCACAGATACGCAGTATTTT
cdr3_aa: CASSLVIAGGLTDTQYF

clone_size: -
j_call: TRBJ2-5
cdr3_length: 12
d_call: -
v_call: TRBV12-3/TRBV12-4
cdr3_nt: TGTGCCAGCAGTTTATCTCTCGGGGTCCAGTACTTC
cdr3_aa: CASSLSLGVQYF

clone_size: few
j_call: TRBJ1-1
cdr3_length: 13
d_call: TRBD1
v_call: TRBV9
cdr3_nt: TGTGCCAGCAGCCTCCGGACAGGCGCTGAAGCTTTCTTT
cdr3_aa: CASSLRTGAEAFF

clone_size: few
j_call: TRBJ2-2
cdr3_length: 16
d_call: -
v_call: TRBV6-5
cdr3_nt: TGTGCCAGCAGTTACTGGAGTGGACACTTGACCGGGGAGCTGTTTTTT
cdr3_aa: CASSYWSGHLTGELFF

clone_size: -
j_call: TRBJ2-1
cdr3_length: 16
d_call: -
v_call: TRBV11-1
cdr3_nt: TGTGCCAGCAGCTGGACCGGGACCATGGGTCTAAATGAGCAGTTCTTC
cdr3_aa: CASSWTGTMGLNEQFF

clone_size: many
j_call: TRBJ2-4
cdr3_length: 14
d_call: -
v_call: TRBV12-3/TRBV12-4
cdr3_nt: TGTGCCAGCAGTTTTAATTTGGGAGGGGGCATTCAGTACTTC
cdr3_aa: CASSFNLGGGIQYF

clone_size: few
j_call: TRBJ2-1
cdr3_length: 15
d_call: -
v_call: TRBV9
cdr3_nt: TGTGCCAGCAGCGTAGAGGGGGTATACTACAATGAGCAGTTCTTC
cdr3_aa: CASSVEGVYYNEQFF

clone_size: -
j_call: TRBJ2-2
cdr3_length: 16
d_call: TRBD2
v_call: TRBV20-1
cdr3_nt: TGCAGTGCTAGAGATATCCAGCGGGAGTCCTTCGGGGAGCTGTTTTTT
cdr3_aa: CSARDIQRESFGELFF

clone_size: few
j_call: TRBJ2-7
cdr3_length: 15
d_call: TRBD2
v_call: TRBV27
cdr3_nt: TGTGCCAGCAGTTTAGTAGCGGGGGGGCATTACGAGCAGTACTTC
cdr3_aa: CASSLVAGGHYEQYF

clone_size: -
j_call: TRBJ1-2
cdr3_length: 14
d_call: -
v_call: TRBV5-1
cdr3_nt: TGCGCCAGCAGCTTGGAACAGCCTAACTATGGCTACACCTTC
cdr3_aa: CASSLEQPNYGYTF

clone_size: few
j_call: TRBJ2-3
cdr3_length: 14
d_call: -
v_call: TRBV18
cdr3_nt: TGTGCCAGCTCACCAAACAGGGCGACAGATACGCAGTATTTT
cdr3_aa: CASSPNRATDTQYF

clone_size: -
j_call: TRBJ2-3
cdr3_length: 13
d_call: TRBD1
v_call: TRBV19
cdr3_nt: TGTGCCAGTAGTGACAGGGCGAGAGATACGCAGTATTTT
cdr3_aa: CASSDRARDTQYF

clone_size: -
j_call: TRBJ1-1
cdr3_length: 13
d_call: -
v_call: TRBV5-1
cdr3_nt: TGCGCCAGCAGAATGGGTATCAACACTGAAGCTTTCTTT
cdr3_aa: CASRMGINTEAFF

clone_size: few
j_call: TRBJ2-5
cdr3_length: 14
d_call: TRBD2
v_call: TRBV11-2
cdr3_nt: TGTGCCAGCAGCCCGACTAGCACGGTAGAGACCCAGTACTTC
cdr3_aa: CASSPTSTVETQYF

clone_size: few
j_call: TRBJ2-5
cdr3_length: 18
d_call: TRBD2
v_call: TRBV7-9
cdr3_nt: TGTGCCAGCAGCTTTTTATATGGGACTAGCGGAACCCAAGAGACCCAGTACTTC
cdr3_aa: CASSFLYGTSGTQETQYF

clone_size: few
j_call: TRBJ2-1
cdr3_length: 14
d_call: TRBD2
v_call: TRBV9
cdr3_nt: TGTGCCAGCAGCGGGGGGACTAGCGGGAATGAGCAGTTCTTC
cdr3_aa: CASSGGTSGNEQFF

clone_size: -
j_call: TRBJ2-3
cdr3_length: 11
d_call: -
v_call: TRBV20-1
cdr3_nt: TGCAGTGCAACTAAACCAGATACGCAGTATTTT
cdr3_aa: CSATKPDTQYF

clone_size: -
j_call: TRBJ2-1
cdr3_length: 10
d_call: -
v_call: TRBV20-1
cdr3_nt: TGCAGTGCTATCTCCCTCTCTCAGTTCTTC
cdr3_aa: CSAISLSQFF

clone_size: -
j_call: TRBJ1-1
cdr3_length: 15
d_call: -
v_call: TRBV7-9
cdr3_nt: TGTGCCAGCAGCTTAGCGCAGGGGTCTAACACTGAAGCTTTCTTT
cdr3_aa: CASSLAQGSNTEAFF

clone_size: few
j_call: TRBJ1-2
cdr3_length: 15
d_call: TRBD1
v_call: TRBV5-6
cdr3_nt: TGTGCCAGCAGCTTTATATCGGACAGGTGGTATGGCTACACCTTC
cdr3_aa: CASSFISDRWYGYTF

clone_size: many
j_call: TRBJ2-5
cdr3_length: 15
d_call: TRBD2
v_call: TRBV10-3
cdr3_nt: TGTGCCATCAGTGAGGAGACTAGCGGGGGAGAGACCCAGTACTTC
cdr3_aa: CAISEETSGGETQYF

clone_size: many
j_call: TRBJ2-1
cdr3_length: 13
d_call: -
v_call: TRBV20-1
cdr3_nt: TGCAGTGCTCCAAGGACAGCCCACAATGAGCAGTTCTTC
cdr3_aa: CSAPRTAHNEQFF

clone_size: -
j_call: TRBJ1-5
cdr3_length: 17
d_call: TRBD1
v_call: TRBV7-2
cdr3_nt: TGTGCCAGCAGCCCGACAGGGGTGAGGGCTAGCAATCAGCCCCAGCATTTT
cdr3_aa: CASSPTGVRASNQPQHF

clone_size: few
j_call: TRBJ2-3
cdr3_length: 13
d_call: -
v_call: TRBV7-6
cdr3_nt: TGTGCCAGCAGCGTAACCGGTTCAGATACGCAGTATTTT
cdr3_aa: CASSVTGSDTQYF

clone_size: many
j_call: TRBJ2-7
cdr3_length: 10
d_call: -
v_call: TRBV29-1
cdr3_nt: TGCAGCGTTGGCGAATTCCGCAGGTACTTC
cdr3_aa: CSVGEFRRYF

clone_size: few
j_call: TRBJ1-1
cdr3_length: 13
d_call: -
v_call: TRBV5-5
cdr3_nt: TGTGCCAGCAGCTTGCCCGGACAGCTGAATGCTTTCTTT
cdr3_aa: CASSLPGQLNAFF

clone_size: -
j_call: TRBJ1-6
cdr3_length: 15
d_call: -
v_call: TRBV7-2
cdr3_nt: TGTGCCAGCAGCTTCTCGACGGTTTTGAATTCACCCCTCCACTTT
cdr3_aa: CASSFSTVLNSPLHF

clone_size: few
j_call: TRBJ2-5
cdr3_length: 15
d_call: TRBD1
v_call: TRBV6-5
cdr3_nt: TGTGCCAGCAGTAACCGGGACAGGGGACGCGGGACCCAGTACTTC
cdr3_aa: CASSNRDRGRGTQYF

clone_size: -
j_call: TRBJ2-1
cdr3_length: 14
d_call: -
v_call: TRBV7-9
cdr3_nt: TGTGCCAGCAGCTTCAGGGTACCCTACAATGAGCAGTTCTTC
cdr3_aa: CASSFRVPYNEQFF

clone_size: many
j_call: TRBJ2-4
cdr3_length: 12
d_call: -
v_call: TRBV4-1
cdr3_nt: TGCGCCAGTGCCGGGACGGAAAACATTCAGTACTTC
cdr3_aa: CASAGTENIQYF

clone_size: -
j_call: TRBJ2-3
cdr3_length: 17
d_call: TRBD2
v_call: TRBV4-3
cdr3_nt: TGCGCCAGCAGCCAAGCCGGACTAGCGGCCAGCACAGATACGCAGTATTTT
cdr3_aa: CASSQAGLAASTDTQYF

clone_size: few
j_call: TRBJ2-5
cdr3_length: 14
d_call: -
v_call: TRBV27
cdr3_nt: TGTGCCAGCAGCTCCCGGGCCCTGTTGGAGACCCAGTACTTC
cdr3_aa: CASSSRALLETQYF

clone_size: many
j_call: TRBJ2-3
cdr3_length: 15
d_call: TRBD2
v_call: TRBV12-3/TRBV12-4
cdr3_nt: TGTGCCAGCAGTCAACGGACTAGCGGAACAGATACGCAGTATTTT
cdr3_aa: CASSQRTSGTDTQYF

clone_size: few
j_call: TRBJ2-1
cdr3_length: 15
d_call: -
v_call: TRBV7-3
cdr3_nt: TGTGCCAGCAGTCGTTTAGGTGGGTCCTACAATGAGCAGTTCTTC
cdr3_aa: CASSRLGGSYNEQFF

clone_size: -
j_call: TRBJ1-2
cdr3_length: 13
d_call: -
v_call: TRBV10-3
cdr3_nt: TGTGCCATCCACAGACCCCAGGGCTATGGCTACACCTTC
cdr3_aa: CAIHRPQGYGYTF

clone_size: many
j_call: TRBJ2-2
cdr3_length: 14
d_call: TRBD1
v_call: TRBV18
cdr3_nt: TGTGCCAGCTCACCGTGGACAGGGGAAGGGGAGCTGTTTTTT
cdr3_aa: CASSPWTGEGELFF

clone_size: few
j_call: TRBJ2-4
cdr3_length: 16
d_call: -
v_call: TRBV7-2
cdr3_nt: TGTGCCAGCAGCTTATGGTTCGGGGTGGCCAAAAACATTCAGTACTTC
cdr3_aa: CASSLWFGVAKNIQYF

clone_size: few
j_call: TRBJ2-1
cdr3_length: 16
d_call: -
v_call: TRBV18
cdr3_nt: TGTGCCAGCTCACCTTACCTGGGGTCCTCCTACAATGAGCAGTTCTTC
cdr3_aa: CASSPYLGSSYNEQFF

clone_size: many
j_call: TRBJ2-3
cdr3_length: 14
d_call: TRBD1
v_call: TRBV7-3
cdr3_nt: TGTGCCAGCAGCCCCAGGGACAGGGGTGATACGCAGTATTTT
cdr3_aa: CASSPRDRGDTQYF

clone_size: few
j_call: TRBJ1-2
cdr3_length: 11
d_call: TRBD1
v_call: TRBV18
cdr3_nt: TGTGCTACAGGGGCTAACTATGGCTACACCTTC
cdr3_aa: CATGANYGYTF

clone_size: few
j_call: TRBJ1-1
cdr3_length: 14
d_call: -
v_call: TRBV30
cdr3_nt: TGTGCCTGGAGTGTACCCGGCTGGGGCACTGAAGCTTTCTTT
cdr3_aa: CAWSVPGWGTEAFF

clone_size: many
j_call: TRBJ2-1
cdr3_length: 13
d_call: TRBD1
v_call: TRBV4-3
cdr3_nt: TGCGCCAGCAGCCGACAGGGGAGCACTGAGCAGTTCTTC
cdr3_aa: CASSRQGSTEQFF

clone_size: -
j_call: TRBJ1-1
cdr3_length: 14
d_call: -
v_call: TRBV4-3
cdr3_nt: TGCGCCAGCAGCCAAGATCTGGGTGCCACTGAAGCTTTCTTT
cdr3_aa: CASSQDLGATEAFF

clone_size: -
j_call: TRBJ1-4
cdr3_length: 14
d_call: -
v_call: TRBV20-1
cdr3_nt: TGCAGTGCTAGAGATGGGGGAAAAGGGGAAAAACTGTTTTTT
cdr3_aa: CSARDGGKGEKLFF

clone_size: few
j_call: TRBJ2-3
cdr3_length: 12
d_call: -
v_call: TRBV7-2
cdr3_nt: TGTGCCAGCAGCTCCTTCCCGGATACGCAGTATTTT
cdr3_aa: CASSSFPDTQYF

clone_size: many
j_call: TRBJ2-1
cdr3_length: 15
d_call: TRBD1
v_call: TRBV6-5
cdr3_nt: TGTGCCAGCAGGACAGGGGGCGTCCAAGTCGATGAGCAGTTCTTC
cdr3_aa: CASRTGGVQVDEQFF